A single sample is the source of the 27 T cell receptor beta chains below, sequenced in a study of blood T cells in healthy people across ages. Combining a sample-barcoded 5' primer with a J-beta primer mix, a second PCR ran for roughly 7 to 11 cycles. TCRdb processed the 5' RACE reads anew with MiXCR; each CDR3 protein has one entry. There are fewer than 2 million distinct CDR3 sequences in the sample; about 39% occur only once, and around 23% lies in the top ten. The source material was blood. These receptors came from a human donor in good health.

This chain uses TRBV7-9 with TRBJ1-5; D might be TRBD1 (5 bases). In germline, CDR1 is SEHNR, CDR2 FQNEAQ (reference sequence). The CDR3 consists of 16 residues. V was clipped by 4 bases and J by 3 bases, with 16 bases between them. CDR3 nucleotides: TGTGCCAGCAGCTCGTACGACCGGGGCATCAATCAGCCCCAGCATTTT. Its protein is CASSSYDRGINQPQHF.

V usage is TRBV10-3 and J usage is TRBJ1-2; the D gene is possibly TRBD1 (6 bases). Germline V gene data show CDR1 as ENHRY and CDR2 as SYGVKD. The V end was cut by 4 bases, the J end by 7 bases, with 19 bases between. CDR3 length equals 15 residues. CDR3 bases: TGTGCCATCAGTGGCACGACAGGTGAAGCTGGTGGCTACACCTTC. It encodes CAISGTTGEAGGYTF.

The chain recombines TRBV29-1 with TRBJ1-2; D unclear. Trimming pared 1 base from V and 7 bases from J, leaving 7 bases between. The CDR3 length is 11 residues. CDR1 and CDR2 from the germline V gene are SQVTM and ANQGSEA. The DNA of the CDR3 is TGCAGCGTTGAAGGTTGGGCTGGCTACACCTTC. Its protein is CSVEGWAGYTF.

As regards this clonotype: At one boundary the junction diverges from the germline segment, which might be a read error. V usage is TRBV4-1 and J usage is TRBJ2-1, with 7 bases matching TRBD1. Germline-derived CDR1 and CDR2 are MGHRA and YSYEKL. This CDR3 comprises 16 residues. The CDR3 bases are TGCGCCAGCAGCGACCTCCCAGGGGGAACCTACAATGGGCAGTTCTTC. Translated, it gives CASSDLPGGTYNGQFF.

The V gene is TRBV7-9, the J gene TRBJ2-5; tentatively, D is TRBD1 or TRBD2 (5 bases each). Germline CDR1 SEHNR, CDR2 FQNEAQ (reference sequence). The CDR3 is 14 residues long. V shed 3 bases and J shed 6 bases, with 14 bases lying between them. The CDR3 nucleotides are TGTGCCAGCAGCTTGGTTGCAGGGACGAAGACCCAGTACTTC. This translates into CASSLVAGTKTQYF.

The chain links TRBV4-1 to TRBJ1-4; D call uncertain. The V gene's germline CDR1 is MGHRA and CDR2 YSYEKL. This CDR3 has 13 amino acids. The germline V and J ends were trimmed by 6 bases and 7 bases, with 12 bases remaining between them. The CDR3 protein is CASSRTRGEKLFF. In DNA form, the CDR3 reads TGCGCCAGCAGTCGAACCCGCGGTGAAAAACTGTTTTTT.

At least ten counts were recorded for this clonotype. The V gene is TRBV7-2, the J gene TRBJ2-7; D might be TRBD2 (6 bases). The CDR3 spans 11 residues. Looked up from germline, CDR1 is SGHTA and CDR2 is FQGNSA. V was trimmed by 0 bases and J by 12 bases, leaving 9 bases between them. The CDR3 nucleotides are TGTGCCAGCAGCTTAGCGGGGGGTGTGTACTTC. Its protein is CASSLAGGVYF.

The chain is built from TRBV24-1 and TRBJ2-7, with D hard to call. This CDR3 region has 13 residues. The germline V and J ends were trimmed by 3 bases and 3 bases, with 8 bases remaining between them. The germline gives CDR1 KGHDR, CDR2 SFDVKD. CDR3 amino acids: CATSDPALYEQYF. The CDR3 nucleotides read TGTGCCACCAGTGATCCGGCCCTCTACGAGCAGTACTTC.

The chain links TRBV6-5 to TRBJ2-5, with 9 bases fitting TRBD2. There are 17 residues in the CDR3. CDR1 is MNHEY, CDR2 SVGAGI, per germline. V lost 4 bases, J lost 1 base, and 10 bases stayed unmatched. The DNA for the CDR3 is TGTGCCAGCAGTTGGTTTAGCGGGGGTTTACTCCAAGAGACCCAGTACTTC. It encodes CASSWFSGGLLQETQYF.

Here the CDR3 reads CASRRSDRGNNEQFF. DNA of the CDR3: TGTGCCAGCAGGCGCAGTGACAGGGGCAACAATGAGCAGTTCTTC. The gene calls are TRBV6-2 or TRBV6-3 and TRBJ2-1; 8 positions agree with TRBD1. Germline V gene data show CDR1 as MNHEY and CDR2 as SVGEGT. The V segment lost 6 bases and the J segment 5 bases; nucleotides outside the gene matches: 9. The CDR3 contains 15 residues.

The rearrangement uses TRBV2 and TRBJ2-1; 8 bases are shared with TRBD2. CDR3 size: 14 residues. The V gene's germline CDR1 is SNHLY and CDR2 FYNNEI. The V segment lost 7 bases and the J segment 2 bases; nucleotides outside the gene matches: 4. CDR3 DNA sequence: TGTGCCAGCATTAGCGGGGCTGCCTACAATGAGCAGTTCTTC. Its translation is CASISGAAYNEQFF.

The chain employs TRBV9 and TRBJ2-7; 8 bases line up with TRBD1. This CDR3 has 15 amino acids. Germline assignment: CDR1 SGDLS and CDR2 YYNGEE. V shed 4 bases, J shed 0 bases, and the junction held 6 bases outside the gene matches. CDR3 residues: CASSLGQDNSYEQYF. In DNA, the CDR3 is TGTGCCAGCAGCCTGGGACAGGATAACTCCTACGAGCAGTACTTC. The entire variable domain, with the rest obtained from reference TRBV9 and TRBJ2-7, is as follows: DSGVTQTPKHLITATGQRVTLRCSPRSGDLSVYWYQQSLDQGLQFLIQYYNGEERAKGNILERFSAQQFPDLHSELNLSSLELGDSALYFCASSLGQDNSYEQYFGPGTRLTVT.

This chain connects TRBV5-8 to TRBJ2-1; D not certain. V was shortened by 2 bases and J by 8 bases, with 14 bases between the two germline ends. This CDR3 has 14 amino acids. The germline V gene has CDR1 SGHTS and CDR2 YDEGEE. The CDR3 DNA is TGTGCCAGCAGCTTAGCGCGTAACTCGGATGAGCAGTTCTTC. As protein: CASSLARNSDEQFF.

This clonotype appeared a few times. The CDR3: CASSANVGLNYGYTF. The CDR3 nucleotides are TGTGCCAGCAGCGCTAACGTGGGGCTCAACTATGGCTACACCTTC. The genes are TRBV7-2 and TRBJ1-2, with TRBD1 as a possible D gene (5 bases). Trimming left V 5 bases short and J 2 bases short, with 15 bases between. This CDR3 comprises 15 residues. CDR1 and CDR2 from the germline V gene are SGHTA and FQGNSA.

V and J are TRBV20-1 and TRBJ2-3; TRBD2 agrees at 11 bases. The V gene's germline CDR1 is DFQATT and CDR2 SNEGSKA (reference sequence). The J segment lost 6 bases and the V segment lost 5 bases, leaving 10 bases of the junction unmatched. This CDR3 has 15 amino acids. CDR3 sequence: CSALQGTSGLDTQYF. In nucleotides, the CDR3 is TGCAGTGCTCTACAGGGGACTAGCGGTTTGGATACGCAGTATTTT.

The V gene is TRBV12-3 or TRBV12-4, the J gene TRBJ2-7; unclear D gene. The CDR3 spans 12 residues. V was cut by 3 bases and J by 7 bases, with 10 bases left in between. In DNA, the CDR3 is TGTGCCAGCAGTTTTACAAACAATGAGCAGTACTTC. Translated: CASSFTNNEQYF.

The table lists this clonotype with many counts. Germline and junction disagree at one end, which may indicate a read error. The gene calls are TRBV5-1 and TRBJ2-4, with unresolved D. In germline, CDR1 is SGHRS, CDR2 YFSETQ. The CDR3 sequence is 13 residues long. In DNA form, the CDR3 reads TGTGCCAGCAGCTTAGGCAGTAAAAACATTCAGTACTTC. Translating gives CASSLGSKNIQYF.

This rearrangement joins TRBV7-2 to TRBJ1-1, with D unresolved. The germline gives CDR1 SGHTA, CDR2 FQGNSA. The germline V and J ends were trimmed by 2 bases and 5 bases, with 12 bases remaining between them. The CDR3 is made up of 14 amino acids. This CDR3 is CASSLKWSQTEAFF. CDR3 nucleotides: TGTGCCAGCAGCTTAAAGTGGAGTCAGACTGAAGCTTTCTTT.

CDR3 sequence: CASSPHGGGGPYEQYF. The CDR3 DNA is TGTGCCAGCAGCCCTCATGGAGGCGGGGGGCCCTACGAGCAGTACTTC. This sequence joins TRBV9 and TRBJ2-7, with 8 nucleotides matching TRBD2. J was trimmed by 2 bases and V by 4 bases; bases with no gene match: 11. This CDR3 is built from 16 residues. Germline CDR1 reads SGDLS; CDR2 reads YYNGEE.

This clonotype occurred a few times. The genes are TRBV4-1 and TRBJ1-4; 7 positions agree with TRBD1. The CDR3 length is 15 residues. Germline V lookup: CDR1 MGHRA, CDR2 YSYEKL. V lost 2 bases and J lost 7; bases outside the gene matches: 7. CDR3 sequence reads: CASSQRGTDSEKLFF. CDR3 sequence (DNA): TGCGCCAGCAGCCAACGCGGGACAGATAGTGAAAAACTGTTTTTT.

This clonotype occurred a few times. The chain employs TRBV12-5 and TRBJ1-2; a weak D match, TRBD1 (6 bases). V lost 0 bases and J 0 bases, leaving 11 bases between the germline ends. Per germline, CDR1 LGHNT and CDR2 FRNRAP. The CDR3 is 16 residues long. CDR3 sequence (DNA): TGTGCTAGTGGTTTGGTATTAGGGGACACTAACTATGGCTACACCTTC. Its protein product is CASGLVLGDTNYGYTF.

The chain links TRBV5-4 to TRBJ2-5, with 14 nucleotides matching TRBD2. This CDR3 contains 16 residues. Per germline, CDR1 SGHNT and CDR2 YYREEE (reference sequence). Unmatched junction bases numbered 3, after V lost 1 base and J lost 4 bases. In nucleotides, the CDR3 is TGTGCCAGCAGCTTGCCCGGACTAGCGGGGGGAGAGACCCAGTACTTC. It is translated as CASSLPGLAGGETQYF.

V is TRBV5-1 and J is TRBJ2-6; D is ambiguous. CDR1 and CDR2 (germline): SGHRS, YFSETQ. This CDR3 is 16 amino acids long. The ends were cut back, 0 bases at V and 0 bases at J, with 7 bases in the middle. The chain's CDR3 is CASSLDVLSGANVLTF. The CDR3 DNA follows: TGCGCCAGCAGCTTGGATGTGCTCTCTGGGGCCAACGTCCTGACTTTC.

This clonotype was counted only a few times. The rearrangement joins TRBV27 to TRBJ2-7; D is undetermined. Germline CDR1 is MNHEY and CDR2 is SMNVEV (reference sequence). There are 13 residues in the CDR3. Trimming shortened V by 8 bases and J by 3 bases, and 14 bases separated the two germline ends. The CDR3 DNA is TGTGCCAGCTCTGAAAACGGATTCTACGAGCAGTACTTC. Translated, it gives CASSENGFYEQYF.

This clonotype was detected a few times. This chain joins TRBV20-1 and TRBJ2-7, with 9 bases aligning to TRBD2. V lost 0 bases and J lost 6; bases outside the gene matches: 12. This CDR3 is built from 16 residues. The germline gives CDR1 DFQATT, CDR2 SNEGSKA (reference sequence). The CDR3 DNA reads as TGCAGTGCTAGAGATTCCAAGGGCGGGGGGGCGTCCGAGCAGTACTTC. It encodes CSARDSKGGGASEQYF.

This clonotype appeared a few times. This rearrangement joins TRBV18 to TRBJ2-6; 11 nucleotides match TRBD1. CDR1 is KGHSH and CDR2 is LQKENI in the germline V gene. The CDR3 spans 20 residues. After removal of 3 bases from V and 4 bases from J, the junction contained 14 bases not matched to a gene. DNA for the CDR3: TGTGCCAGCTCACCGGTTGGGACAGGGGGTACGCCCTCCGGGGCCAACGTCCTGACTTTC. Protein: CASSPVGTGGTPSGANVLTF.

The genes are TRBV5-1 and TRBJ2-7; D could derive from TRBD1 or TRBD2 (7 bases each). From germline, CDR1 is SGHRS and CDR2 YFSETQ. This CDR3 is 16 amino acids long. The V gene lost 4 bases and the J gene lost 0 bases, with 17 bases spanning the gap. CDR3 sequence reads: CASSARGGLGSYEQYF. The CDR3 nucleotides are TGCGCCAGCAGCGCCAGGGGGGGACTGGGCTCCTACGAGCAGTACTTC.